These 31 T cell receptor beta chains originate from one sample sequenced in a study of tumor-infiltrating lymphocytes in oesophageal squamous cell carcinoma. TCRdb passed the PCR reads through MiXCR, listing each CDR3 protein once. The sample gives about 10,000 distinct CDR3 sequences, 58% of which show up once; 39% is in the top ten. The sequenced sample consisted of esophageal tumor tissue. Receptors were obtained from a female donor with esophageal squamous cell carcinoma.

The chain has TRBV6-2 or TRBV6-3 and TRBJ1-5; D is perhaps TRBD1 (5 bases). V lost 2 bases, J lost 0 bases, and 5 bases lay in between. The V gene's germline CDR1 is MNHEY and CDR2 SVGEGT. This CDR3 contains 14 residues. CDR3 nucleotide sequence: TGTGCCAGCAGTTACGGGGGTAGCAATCAGCCCCAGCATTTT. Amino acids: CASSYGGSNQPQHF.

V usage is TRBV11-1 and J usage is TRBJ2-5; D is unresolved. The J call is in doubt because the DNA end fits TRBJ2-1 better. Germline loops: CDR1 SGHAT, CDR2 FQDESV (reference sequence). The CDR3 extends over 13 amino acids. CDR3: CASSFGLQETQFF. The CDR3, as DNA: TGTGCCAGCAGCTTCGGGCTCCAAGAGACCCAGTTCTTC.

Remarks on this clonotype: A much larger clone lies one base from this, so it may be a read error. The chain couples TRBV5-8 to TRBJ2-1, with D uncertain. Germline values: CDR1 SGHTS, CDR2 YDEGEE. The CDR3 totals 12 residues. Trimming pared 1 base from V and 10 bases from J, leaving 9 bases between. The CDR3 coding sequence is TGTGCCAGCAGCTTGATCTTGTACGAGCAGTTCTTC. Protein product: CASSLILYEQFF.

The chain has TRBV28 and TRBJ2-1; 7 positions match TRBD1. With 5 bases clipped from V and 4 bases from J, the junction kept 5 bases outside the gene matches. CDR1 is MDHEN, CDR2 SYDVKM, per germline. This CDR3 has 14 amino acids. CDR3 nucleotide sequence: TGTGCCAGCAGTCTTAGGACAGGATACAATGAGCAGTTCTTC. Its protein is CASSLRTGYNEQFF.

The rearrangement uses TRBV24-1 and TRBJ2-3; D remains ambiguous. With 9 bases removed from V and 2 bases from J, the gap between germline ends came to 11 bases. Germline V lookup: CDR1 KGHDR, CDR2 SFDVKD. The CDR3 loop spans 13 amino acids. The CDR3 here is CATYDFSTDTQYF. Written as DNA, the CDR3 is TGTGCCACCTACGACTTCTCCACAGATACGCAGTATTTT.

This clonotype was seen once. CDR3: CASNRGLAGLSEQFF. The CDR3 DNA sequence: TGTGCCAGCAATAGGGGACTAGCGGGATTGAGTGAGCAGTTCTTC. The V gene is TRBV6-1, the J gene TRBJ2-1, with 13 bases identical to TRBD2. Germline CDR1 reads MNHNS; CDR2 reads SASEGT. The trim removed 7 bases at V and 9 bases at J, leaving 9 bases unmatched. The CDR3 is 15 amino acids.

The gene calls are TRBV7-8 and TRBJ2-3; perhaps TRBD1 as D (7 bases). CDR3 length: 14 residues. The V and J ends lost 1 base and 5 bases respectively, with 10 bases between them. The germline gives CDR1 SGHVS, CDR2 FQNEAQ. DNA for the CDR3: TGTGCCAGCAGCTTAGACAGGGGAGGAGATACGCAGTATTTT. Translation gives CASSLDRGGDTQYF.

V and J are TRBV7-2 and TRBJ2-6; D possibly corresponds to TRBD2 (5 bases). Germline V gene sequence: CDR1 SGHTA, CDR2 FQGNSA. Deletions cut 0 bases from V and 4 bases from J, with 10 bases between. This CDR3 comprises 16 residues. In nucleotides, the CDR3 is TGTGCCAGCAGCTTAGCGCCCGGGATCGGGGCCAACGTCCTGACTTTC. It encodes CASSLAPGIGANVLTF.

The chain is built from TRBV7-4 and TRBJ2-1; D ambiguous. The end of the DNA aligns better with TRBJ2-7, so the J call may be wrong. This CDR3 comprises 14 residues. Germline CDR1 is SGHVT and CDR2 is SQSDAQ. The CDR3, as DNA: TGTGCCAGCAGCTTAGTCGGCAGCTCCTACGAGCAGTACTTC. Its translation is CASSLVGSSYEQYF.

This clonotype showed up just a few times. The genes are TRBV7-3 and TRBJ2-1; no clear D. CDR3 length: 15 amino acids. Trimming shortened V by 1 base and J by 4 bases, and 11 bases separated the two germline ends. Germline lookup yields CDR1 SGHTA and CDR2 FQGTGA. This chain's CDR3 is CASSLNPGPYNEQFF. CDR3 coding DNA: TGTGCCAGCAGCTTAAACCCCGGACCATACAATGAGCAGTTCTTC.

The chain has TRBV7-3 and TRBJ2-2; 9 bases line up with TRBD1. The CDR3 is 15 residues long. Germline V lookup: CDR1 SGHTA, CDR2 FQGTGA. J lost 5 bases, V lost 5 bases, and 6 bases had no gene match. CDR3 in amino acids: CASSPPGTGTGELFF. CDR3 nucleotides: TGTGCCAGCAGCCCGCCTGGGACAGGGACCGGGGAGCTGTTTTTT.

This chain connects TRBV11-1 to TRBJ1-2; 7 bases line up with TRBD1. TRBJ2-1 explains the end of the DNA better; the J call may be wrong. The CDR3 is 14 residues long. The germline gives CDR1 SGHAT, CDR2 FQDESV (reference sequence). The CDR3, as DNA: TGTGCCAGCAGCCCCGGGACAGCGGCCGACGAGCAGTTCTTC. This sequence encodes CASSPGTAADEQFF.

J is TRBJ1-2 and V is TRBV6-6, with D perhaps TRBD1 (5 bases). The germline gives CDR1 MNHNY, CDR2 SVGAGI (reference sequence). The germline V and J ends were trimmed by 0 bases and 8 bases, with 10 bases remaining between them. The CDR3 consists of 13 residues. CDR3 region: CASSYSLGRGYTF. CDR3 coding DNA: TGTGCCAGCAGTTACTCGTTGGGGCGCGGCTACACCTTC.

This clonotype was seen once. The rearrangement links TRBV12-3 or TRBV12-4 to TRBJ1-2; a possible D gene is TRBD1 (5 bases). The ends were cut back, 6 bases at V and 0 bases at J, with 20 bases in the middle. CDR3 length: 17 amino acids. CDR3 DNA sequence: TGTGCCAGCAGACGTTCCGGGACGGACGACTCTAACTATGGCTACACCTTC. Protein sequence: CASRRSGTDDSNYGYTF.

The DNA for the CDR3 is TGTGCCAGCAGCTTAGCGGGGAGTGTCTACGAGCAGTACTTC. Its protein product is CASSLAGSVYEQYF. This chain joins TRBV7-8 and TRBJ2-6; D perhaps matches TRBD2 (5 bases). The J call may not be correct, given that the DNA end is closer to TRBJ2-7. CDR1 SGHVS and CDR2 FQNEAQ come from the germline V gene. The CDR3 extends over 14 amino acids.

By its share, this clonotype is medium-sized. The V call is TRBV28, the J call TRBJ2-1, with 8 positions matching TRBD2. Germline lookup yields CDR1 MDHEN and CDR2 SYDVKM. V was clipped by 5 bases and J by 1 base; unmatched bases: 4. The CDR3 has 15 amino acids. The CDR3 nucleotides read TGTGCCAGCAGTATACTAGCGGAGTCCTACAATGAGCAGTTCTTC. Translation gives CASSILAESYNEQFF.

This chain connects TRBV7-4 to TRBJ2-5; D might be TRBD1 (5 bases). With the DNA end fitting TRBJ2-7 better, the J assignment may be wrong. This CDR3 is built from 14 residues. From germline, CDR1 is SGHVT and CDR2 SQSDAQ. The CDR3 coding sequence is TGTGCCAGCAGCTTAGTTCAGGGCACCCACGAGCAGTACTTC. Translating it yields CASSLVQGTHEQYF.

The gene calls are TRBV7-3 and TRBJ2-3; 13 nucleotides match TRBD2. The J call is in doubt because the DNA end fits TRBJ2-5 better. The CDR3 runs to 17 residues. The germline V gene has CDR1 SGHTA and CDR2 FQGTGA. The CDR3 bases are TGTGCCAGCAGCCTCCACAGGACTAGCGGGGGAACCGGGACCCAGTACTTC. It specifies CASSLHRTSGGTGTQYF.

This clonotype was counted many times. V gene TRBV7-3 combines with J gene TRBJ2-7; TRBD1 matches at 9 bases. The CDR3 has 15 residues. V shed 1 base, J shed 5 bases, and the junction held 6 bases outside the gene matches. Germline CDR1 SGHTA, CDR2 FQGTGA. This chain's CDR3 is CASSLNWGQGNEQYF. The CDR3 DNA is TGTGCCAGCAGCTTAAACTGGGGACAGGGAAACGAGCAGTACTTC.

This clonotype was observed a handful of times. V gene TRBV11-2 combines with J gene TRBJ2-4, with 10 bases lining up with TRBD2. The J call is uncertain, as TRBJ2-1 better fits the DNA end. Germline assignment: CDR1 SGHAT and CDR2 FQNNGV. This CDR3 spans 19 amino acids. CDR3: CASSLYRLAGSSEAGEQFF. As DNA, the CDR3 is TGTGCCAGCAGCTTATACCGACTAGCGGGCTCATCGGAAGCAGGGGAGCAGTTCTTC.

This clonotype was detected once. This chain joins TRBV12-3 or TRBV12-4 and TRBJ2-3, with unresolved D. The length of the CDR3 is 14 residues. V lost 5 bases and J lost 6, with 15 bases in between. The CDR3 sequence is CASSLDPAADTQYF. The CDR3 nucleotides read TGTGCCAGCAGTCTGGATCCAGCTGCGGATACGCAGTATTTT.

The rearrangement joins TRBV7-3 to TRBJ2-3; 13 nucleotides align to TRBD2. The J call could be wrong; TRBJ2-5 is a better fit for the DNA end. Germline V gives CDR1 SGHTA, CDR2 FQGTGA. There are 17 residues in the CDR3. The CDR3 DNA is TGTGCCAGCAGCGAAACTCCGGGACTAGCGGGAAGAGAGACCCAGTACTTC. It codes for CASSETPGLAGRETQYF.

The CDR3 DNA is TGTGCCAGCAGCTTATTCTCGGGCACCGGGGAGCTGTTTTTT. Translated: CASSLFSGTGELFF. The chain has TRBV7-3 and TRBJ2-2; no definite D call. The CDR3 covers 14 residues. Germline CDR1 reads SGHTA; CDR2 reads FQGTGA. Trimming took 2 bases from V and 4 from J, leaving 8 bases between them. Filled out from reference TRBV7-3 and TRBJ2-2, the complete variable domain reads GAGVSQTPSNKVTEKGKYVELRCDPISGHTALYWYRQSLGQGPEFLIYFQGTGAADDSGLPNDRFFAVRPEGSVSTLKIQRTERGDSAVYLCASSLFSGTGELFFGEGSRLTVL.

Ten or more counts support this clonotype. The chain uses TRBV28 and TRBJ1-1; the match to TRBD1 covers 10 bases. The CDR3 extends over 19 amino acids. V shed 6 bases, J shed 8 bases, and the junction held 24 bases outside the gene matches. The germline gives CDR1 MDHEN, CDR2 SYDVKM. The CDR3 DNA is TGTGCCAGCAGCCTGGACAGGGGGGAAGATGCTCCCCCGAAGTCAGAAGCTTTCTTT. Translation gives CASSLDRGEDAPPKSEAFF.

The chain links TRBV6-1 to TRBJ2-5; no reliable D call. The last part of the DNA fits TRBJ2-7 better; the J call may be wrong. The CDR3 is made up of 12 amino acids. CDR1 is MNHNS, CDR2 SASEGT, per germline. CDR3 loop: CASSIHDYEQYF. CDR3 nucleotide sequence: TGTGCCAGCAGCATACATGACTACGAGCAGTACTTC.

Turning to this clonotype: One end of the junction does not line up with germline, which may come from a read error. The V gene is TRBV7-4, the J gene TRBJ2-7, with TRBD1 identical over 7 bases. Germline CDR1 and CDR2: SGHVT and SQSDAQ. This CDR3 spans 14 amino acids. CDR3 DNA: TGTGCCAGCAGCTTACCGACAGGGAGTTCACCCCTCCACTTC. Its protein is CASSLPTGSSPLHF.

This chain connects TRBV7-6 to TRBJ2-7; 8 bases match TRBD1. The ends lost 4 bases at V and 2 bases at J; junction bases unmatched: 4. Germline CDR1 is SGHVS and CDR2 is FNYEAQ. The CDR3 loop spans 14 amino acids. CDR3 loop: CASSSQQGAYEQYF. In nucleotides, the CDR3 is TGTGCCAGCAGCTCCCAACAGGGGGCCTACGAGCAGTACTTC.

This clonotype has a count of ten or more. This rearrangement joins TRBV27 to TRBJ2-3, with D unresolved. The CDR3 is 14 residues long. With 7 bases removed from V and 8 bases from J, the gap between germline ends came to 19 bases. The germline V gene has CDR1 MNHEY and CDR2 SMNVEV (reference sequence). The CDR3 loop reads CASKERFGRGTQYF. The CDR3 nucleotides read TGTGCCAGCAAGGAGAGGTTTGGCCGCGGTACGCAGTATTTT.

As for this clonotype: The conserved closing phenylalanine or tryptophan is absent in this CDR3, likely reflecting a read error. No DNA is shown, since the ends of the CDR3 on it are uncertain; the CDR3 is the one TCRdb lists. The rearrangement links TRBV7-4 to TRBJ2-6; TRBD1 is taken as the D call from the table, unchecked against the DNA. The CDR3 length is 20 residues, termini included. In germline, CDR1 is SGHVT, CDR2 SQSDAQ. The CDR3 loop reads CASSGERDRVSGANVLTFGA.

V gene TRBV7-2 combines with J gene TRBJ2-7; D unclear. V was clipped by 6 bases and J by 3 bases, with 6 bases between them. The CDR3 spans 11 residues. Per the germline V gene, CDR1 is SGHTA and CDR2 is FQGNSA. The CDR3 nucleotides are TGTGCCAGCAGTCTCCACTACGAGCAGTACTTC. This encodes CASSLHYEQYF.

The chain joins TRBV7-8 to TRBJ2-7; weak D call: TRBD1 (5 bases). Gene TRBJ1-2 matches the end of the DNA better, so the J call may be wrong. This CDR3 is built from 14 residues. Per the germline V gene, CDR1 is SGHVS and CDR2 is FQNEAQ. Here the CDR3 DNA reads TGTGCCAGCAGCTCGGGACGGGCGGACTATGGCTACACCTTC. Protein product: CASSSGRADYGYTF.